In this sample, the clone carrying this T cell receptor (beta chain) turned up a few times. Generated by immunoSEQ multiplex PCR, the TCRdb table keeps only in-frame clones and is missing some. The repertoire holds 95,000 to 120,000 clones, roughly 70% seen once, with 1.8% in the top ten. This sample was included in a study of blood T cell repertoires in COVID-19. Trimming pared 2 bases from V and 8 bases from J, leaving 27 bases between. CDR1 and CDR2 (germline): MDHEN, SYDVKM. The CDR3 runs to 18 residues. J is TRBJ1-2 and V is TRBV28; a weak D match, TRBD1 (5 bases). The specimen was peripheral blood. The clonotype comes from a woman between 35 and 50 years old with acute or convalescent COVID-19. In DNA form, the CDR3 reads TGTGCCAGCAGTTTACCAATCAACCGACCGGGACTGCATATAGGCTACACCTTC. Its translation: CASSLPINRPGLHIGYTF.